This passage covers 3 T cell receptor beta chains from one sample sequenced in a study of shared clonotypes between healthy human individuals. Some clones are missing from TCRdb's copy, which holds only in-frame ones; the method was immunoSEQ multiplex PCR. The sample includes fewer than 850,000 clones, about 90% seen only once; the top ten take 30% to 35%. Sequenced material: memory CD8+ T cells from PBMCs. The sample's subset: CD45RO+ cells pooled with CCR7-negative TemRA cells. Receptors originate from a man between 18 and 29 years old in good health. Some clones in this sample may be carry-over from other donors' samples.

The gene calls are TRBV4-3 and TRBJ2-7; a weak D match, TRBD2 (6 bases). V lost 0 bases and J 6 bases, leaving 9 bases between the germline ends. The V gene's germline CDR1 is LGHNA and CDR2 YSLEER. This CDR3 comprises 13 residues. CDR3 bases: TGCGCCAGCAGCCAAGATTTGGGAGGCGAGCAGTACTTC. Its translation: CASSQDLGGEQYF.

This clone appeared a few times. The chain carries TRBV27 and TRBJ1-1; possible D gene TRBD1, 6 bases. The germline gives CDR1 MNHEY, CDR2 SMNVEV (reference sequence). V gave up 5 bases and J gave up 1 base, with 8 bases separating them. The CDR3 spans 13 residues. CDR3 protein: CASSRTANTEAFF. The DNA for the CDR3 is TGTGCCAGCAGTCGGACAGCGAACACTGAAGCTTTCTTT.

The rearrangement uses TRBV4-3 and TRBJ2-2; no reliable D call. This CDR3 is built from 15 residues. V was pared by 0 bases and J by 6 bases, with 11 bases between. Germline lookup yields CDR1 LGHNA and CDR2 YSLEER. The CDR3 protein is CASSQDFGKPGELFF. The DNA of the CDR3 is TGCGCCAGCAGCCAAGATTTTGGGAAGCCCGGGGAGCTGTTTTTT.